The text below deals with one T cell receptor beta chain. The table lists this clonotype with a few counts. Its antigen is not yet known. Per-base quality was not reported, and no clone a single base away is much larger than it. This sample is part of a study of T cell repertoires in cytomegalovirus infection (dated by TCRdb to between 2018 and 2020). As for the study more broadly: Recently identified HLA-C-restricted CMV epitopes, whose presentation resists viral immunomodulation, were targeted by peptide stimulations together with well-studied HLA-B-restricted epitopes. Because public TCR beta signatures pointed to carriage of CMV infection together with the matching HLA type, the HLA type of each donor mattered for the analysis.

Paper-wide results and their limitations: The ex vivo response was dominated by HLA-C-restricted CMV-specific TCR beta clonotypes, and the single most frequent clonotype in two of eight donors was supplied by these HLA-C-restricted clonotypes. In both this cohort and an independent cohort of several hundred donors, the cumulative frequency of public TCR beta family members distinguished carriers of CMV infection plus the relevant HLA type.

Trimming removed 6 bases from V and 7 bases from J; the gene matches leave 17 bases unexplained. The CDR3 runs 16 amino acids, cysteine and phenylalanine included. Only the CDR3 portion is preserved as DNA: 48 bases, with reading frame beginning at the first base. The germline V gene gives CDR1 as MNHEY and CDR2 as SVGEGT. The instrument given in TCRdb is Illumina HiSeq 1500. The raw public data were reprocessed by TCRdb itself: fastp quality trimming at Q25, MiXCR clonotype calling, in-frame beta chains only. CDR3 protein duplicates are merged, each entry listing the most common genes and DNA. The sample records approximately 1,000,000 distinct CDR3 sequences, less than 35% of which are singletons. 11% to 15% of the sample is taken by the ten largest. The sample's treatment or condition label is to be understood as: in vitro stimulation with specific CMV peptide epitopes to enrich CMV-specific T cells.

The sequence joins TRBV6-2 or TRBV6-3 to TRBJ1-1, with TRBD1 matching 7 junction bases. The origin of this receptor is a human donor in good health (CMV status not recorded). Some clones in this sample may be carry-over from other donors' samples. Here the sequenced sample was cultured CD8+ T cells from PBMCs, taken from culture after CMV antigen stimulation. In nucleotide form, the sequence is TGTGCCAGCAGGACCCCACACAGGGGAGGAGCGGGTGAAGCTTTCTTT. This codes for CASRTPHRGGAGEAFF.